The 6 T cell receptor beta chains listed next were all sequenced from one sample in a study of T cells after yellow fever vaccination. TCRdb re-called the 5' RACE reads through MiXCR, storing one row per CDR3 protein. The sample has some 340,000 distinct CDR3 sequences, roughly 10% seen once. The sequenced sample was CD4+ T cells sorted from PBMCs, obtained 45 days after the yellow fever booster vaccination. Every receptor here comes from a young man who received the YFV17D yellow fever vaccine.

This clonotype was observed at least ten times. J is TRBJ1-2 and V is TRBV12-3 or TRBV12-4; D perhaps matches TRBD1 (6 bases). There are 13 residues in the CDR3. Trimming took 8 bases from V and 4 from J, leaving 14 bases between them. CDR3 coding DNA: TGTGCCAGCGGAACGGGGGCAAGCTATGGCTACACCTTC. Its protein is CASGTGASYGYTF.

The rearrangement uses TRBV12-3 or TRBV12-4 and TRBJ1-3; D is unresolved. The CDR3 contains 15 residues. With 1 base removed from V and 3 bases from J, the gap between germline ends came to 10 bases. The CDR3 sequence is CASSLGGSFGNTIYF. CDR3 DNA sequence: TGTGCCAGCAGTTTAGGCGGTTCCTTTGGAAACACCATATATTTT.

This clonotype was observed a few times. The rearrangement uses TRBV20-1 and TRBJ2-1; D remains ambiguous. This CDR3 contains 13 residues. Trimming removed 6 bases at V and 4 bases at J, with 13 bases between. The germline V gene has CDR1 DFQATT and CDR2 SNEGSKA (reference sequence). CDR3 nucleotide sequence: TGCAGTGCAAGGAAACCGCCATACAATGAGCAGTTCTTC. It specifies CSARKPPYNEQFF.

This clonotype has ten or more counts. This chain's CDR3 is CASSLWASGGSDTQYF. As DNA, the CDR3 is TGTGCCAGCAGTTTATGGGCTAGCGGGGGTTCGGATACGCAGTATTTT. The chain combines TRBV27 with TRBJ2-3; 10 nucleotides agree with TRBD2. Germline values: CDR1 MNHEY, CDR2 SMNVEV (reference sequence). J lost 6 bases, V lost 1 base, and 7 bases had no gene match. The CDR3 runs to 16 residues.

In its sample, this clonotype was seen a few times. The V gene is TRBV11-2, the J gene TRBJ2-7; 8 bases agree with TRBD1. Germline V gene lookup returns CDR1 SGHAT and CDR2 FQNNGV. The CDR3 has 18 amino acids. V lost 4 bases, J lost 3 bases, and 17 bases stayed unmatched. The CDR3 protein is CASSSAFSAGQAGYEQYF. Here the CDR3 DNA reads TGTGCCAGCAGCTCCGCGTTCTCCGCGGGACAGGCAGGCTACGAGCAGTACTTC.

This clonotype was detected a few times. V is TRBV5-1 and J is TRBJ2-7, with 7 bases fitting TRBD2. Germline assignment: CDR1 SGHRS and CDR2 YFSETQ. This CDR3 contains 16 residues. J was trimmed by 1 base and V by 4 bases; bases with no gene match: 11. CDR3 nucleotide sequence: TGCGCCAGCAGCCGCAGGGATCTAGCGGTGTCCTACGAGCAGTACTTC. This sequence encodes CASSRRDLAVSYEQYF.